What follows are 17 T cell receptor beta chains derived from one specimen sequenced in a study of blood T cell repertoires in COVID-19. TCRdb keeps only in-frame clones here, not all; method: immunoSEQ multiplex PCR. The sample lists roughly 260,000 clones, about 87% occurring once. Sequencing input: PBMCs or T cells enriched from blood (not recorded which). The source of these receptors is a woman aged 25-40 years with acute COVID-19.

This clone was counted only a few times. The chain carries TRBV10-1 and TRBJ2-1, with 8 nucleotides matching TRBD2. Germline V gives CDR1 WNHNN, CDR2 SYGVQD (reference sequence). Trimming cost V 4 bases and J 5 bases; bases outside gene matches: 13. The length of the CDR3 is 17 residues. The chain's CDR3 is CASSGVNGGGIDNEQFF. DNA for the CDR3: TGCGCCAGCAGTGGTGTAAACGGCGGGGGGATTGACAATGAGCAGTTCTTC.

In DNA, the CDR3 is TGTGCCAGTAGTATAGTCAGCGGGGTCGGAGAGACCCAGTACTTC. Its protein product is CASSIVSGVGETQYF. The gene calls are TRBV19 and TRBJ2-5, with 7 bases fitting TRBD2. V was pared by 1 base and J by 4 bases, with 6 bases of the junction left unmatched. This CDR3 has 15 amino acids. CDR1 LNHDA and CDR2 SQIVND come from the germline V gene (reference sequence). The full variable domain, rest sourced from reference TRBV19 and TRBJ2-5, is DGGITQSPKYLFRKEGQNVTLSCEQNLNHDAMYWYRQDPGQGLRLIYYSQIVNDFQKGDIAEGYSVSREKKESFPLTVTSAQKNPTAFYLCASSIVSGVGETQYFGPGTRLLVL.

CDR3 sequence reads: CASSGDRGHDTEAFF. The DNA of the CDR3 is TGTGCCAGCAGCGGGGACAGGGGGCATGACACTGAAGCTTTCTTT. The chain carries TRBV7-9 and TRBJ1-1; 12 bases agree with TRBD1. The CDR3 spans 15 residues. The trim removed 5 bases at V and 3 bases at J, leaving 4 bases unmatched. Germline V lookup: CDR1 SEHNR, CDR2 FQNEAQ (reference sequence). Supplemented by reference TRBV7-9 and TRBJ1-1, the full variable domain reads DTGVSQNPRHKITKRGQNVTFRCDPISEHNRLYWYRQTLGQGPEFLTYFQNEAQLEKSRLLSDRFSAERPKGSFSTLEIQRTEQGDSAMYLCASSGDRGHDTEAFFGQGTRLTVV.

The gene calls are TRBV7-2 and TRBJ1-1, with 8 bases identical to TRBD1. V dropped 6 bases and J dropped 0; count of bases not matched to a gene: 6. This CDR3 region has 15 residues. CDR1 SGHTA and CDR2 FQGNSA come from the germline V gene. The CDR3 DNA follows: TGTGCCAGCAGTCAAACAGGGGGTATGAACACTGAAGCTTTCTTT. Translation: CASSQTGGMNTEAFF.

The rearrangement uses TRBV6-5 and TRBJ1-1; a possible D gene is TRBD1 (6 bases). V dropped 6 bases and J dropped 1 base, with 9 bases sitting between them. The germline V gene has CDR1 MNHEY and CDR2 SVGAGI. The CDR3 extends over 13 amino acids. CDR3 protein: CASSEGENTEAFF. The CDR3 DNA sequence: TGTGCCAGCAGCGAGGGGGAGAACACTGAAGCTTTCTTT.

CDR3 in DNA: TGCGCCAGCGCCCCCTCGGGACAGGGATATGGCTACACCTTC. This encodes CASAPSGQGYGYTF. The chain carries TRBV5-1 and TRBJ1-2, with TRBD1 matching 9 bases. The CDR3 has 14 residues. The J segment lost 5 bases and the V segment lost 7 bases, leaving 9 bases of the junction unmatched. CDR1 and CDR2 from the germline V gene are SGHRS and YFSETQ.

The CDR3 here is CASSLGALRGLPGANVLTF. CDR3 nucleotides: TGTGCCAGCAGCTTAGGAGCCCTCCGAGGGCTGCCTGGGGCCAACGTCCTGACTTTC. The genes are TRBV7-2 and TRBJ2-6, with TRBD2 as a possible D gene (5 bases). Germline lookup yields CDR1 SGHTA and CDR2 FQGNSA. The V and J ends lost 1 base and 2 bases respectively, with 18 bases between them. The CDR3 is 19 amino acids.

The V call is TRBV28, the J call TRBJ2-2, with TRBD1 as a possible D gene (7 bases). The CDR3 runs 16 residues. The V end lost 11 bases, the J end lost 0 bases, and 19 bases lay between the germline ends. Germline V gives CDR1 MDHEN, CDR2 SYDVKM. The CDR3 loop is CAAEGGGASNTGELFF. In DNA form, the CDR3 reads TGTGCCGCAGAAGGGGGCGGGGCCTCGAACACCGGGGAGCTGTTTTTT.

The genes are TRBV2 and TRBJ1-1, with TRBD1 matching over 7 bases. Germline CDR1 reads SNHLY; CDR2 reads FYNNEI. V was clipped by 5 bases and J by 10 bases; unmatched bases: 13. The CDR3 is 14 residues long. The CDR3 nucleotides are TGTGCCAGCAGTCCCGTGACAGGGCAATCTAGAGCTTTCTTT. As protein: CASSPVTGQSRAFF. The entire variable domain, with the rest obtained from reference TRBV2 and TRBJ1-1, is as follows: EPEVTQTPSHQVTQMGQEVILRCVPISNHLYFYWYRQILGQKVEFLVSFYNNEISEKSEIFDDQFSVERPDGSNFTLKIRSTKLEDSAMYFCASSPVTGQSRAFFGQGTRLTVV.

The chain recombines TRBV5-1 with TRBJ1-2, with 8 bases that match TRBD1. CDR3 length: 13 residues. The germline CDR1 and CDR2 sequences are SGHRS and YFSETQ. Germline trimming cut 2 bases from V and 6 bases from J; bases unmatched to any gene: 3. The CDR3 DNA sequence: TGCGCCAGCAGCTTACAGGGGGGGCATGGCTACACCTTC. Its translation: CASSLQGGHGYTF.

This chain joins TRBV30 and TRBJ2-1; weak D call: TRBD1 (5 bases). Per germline, CDR1 GTSNPN and CDR2 SVGIG (reference sequence). There are 15 residues in the CDR3. Deletions cut 2 bases from V and 0 bases from J, with 11 bases between. The CDR3 sequence is CAWSTGALSYNEQFF. CDR3 nucleotides: TGTGCCTGGAGTACAGGTGCTCTCTCCTACAATGAGCAGTTCTTC.

V and J are TRBV5-1 and TRBJ1-6; 8 positions match TRBD1. This CDR3 is 15 amino acids long. The V gene's germline CDR1 is SGHRS and CDR2 YFSETQ. The V and J ends lost 4 bases and 9 bases, in that order; junction bases with no gene match: 9. The CDR3 DNA reads TGCGCCAGCAGCCTCGGGGACAGGTCTACTTCACCCCTCCACTTT. Its translation is CASSLGDRSTSPLHF.

This clone was detected a few times. The CDR3 loop reads CASSKSDSSGNTIYF. CDR3 bases: TGTGCCAGCAGCAAATCGGACAGCTCTGGAAACACCATATATTTT. This sequence joins TRBV11-2 and TRBJ1-3; weak D call: TRBD1 (6 bases). Germline CDR1 is SGHAT and CDR2 is FQNNGV. This CDR3 is built from 15 residues. Trimming stripped 5 bases from V and 0 bases from J, with 11 bases between.

The chain combines TRBV19 with TRBJ1-1; a possible D gene is TRBD1 (6 bases). The germline CDR1 and CDR2 sequences are LNHDA and SQIVND (reference sequence). The CDR3 extends over 14 amino acids. Trimming removed 0 bases at V and 5 bases at J, with 10 bases between. The CDR3, as DNA: TGTGCCAGTAGTATAGACCCCAGGGGTACTGAAGCTTTCTTT. Its protein product is CASSIDPRGTEAFF.

This chain joins TRBV4-1 and TRBJ2-3; TRBD1 matches 7 bases. The V and J ends lost 1 base and 0 bases, in that order; junction bases with no gene match: 4. The germline CDR1 and CDR2 sequences are MGHRA and YSYEKL. CDR3 length: 16 amino acids. CDR3 sequence (DNA): TGCGCCAGCAGCCAAGGGACAGGCCTGAGCACAGATACGCAGTATTTT. Translated, it gives CASSQGTGLSTDTQYF.

The V and J genes are TRBV5-4 and TRBJ2-7, with 7 bases fitting TRBD2. Germline loops: CDR1 SGHNT, CDR2 YYREEE (reference sequence). This CDR3 comprises 15 residues. Losses at the gene ends were 4 bases for V and 0 bases for J; bases not matched to a gene: 7. Here the CDR3 reads CASSLRLAGSYEQYF. CDR3 in DNA: TGTGCCAGCAGCCTTCGGTTAGCGGGCTCCTACGAGCAGTACTTC. The entire variable domain, with the rest obtained from reference TRBV5-4 and TRBJ2-7, is as follows: ETGVTQSPTHLIKTRGQQVTLRCSSQSGHNTVSWYQQALGQGPQFIFQYYREEENGRGNFPPRFSGLQFPNYSSELNVNALELDDSALYLCASSLRLAGSYEQYFGPGTRLTVT.

This clone has a handful of counts. CDR3 sequence: CAISAMSGTGMIGELFF. Here the CDR3 DNA reads TGTGCCATCAGTGCCATGTCCGGGACAGGGATGATCGGGGAGCTGTTTTTT. The V and J genes are TRBV10-3 and TRBJ2-2, with 9 positions matching TRBD1. CDR3 length: 17 amino acids. Trimming removed 4 bases from V and 7 bases from J; junction bases left unmatched: 13. In germline, CDR1 is ENHRY, CDR2 SYGVKD.